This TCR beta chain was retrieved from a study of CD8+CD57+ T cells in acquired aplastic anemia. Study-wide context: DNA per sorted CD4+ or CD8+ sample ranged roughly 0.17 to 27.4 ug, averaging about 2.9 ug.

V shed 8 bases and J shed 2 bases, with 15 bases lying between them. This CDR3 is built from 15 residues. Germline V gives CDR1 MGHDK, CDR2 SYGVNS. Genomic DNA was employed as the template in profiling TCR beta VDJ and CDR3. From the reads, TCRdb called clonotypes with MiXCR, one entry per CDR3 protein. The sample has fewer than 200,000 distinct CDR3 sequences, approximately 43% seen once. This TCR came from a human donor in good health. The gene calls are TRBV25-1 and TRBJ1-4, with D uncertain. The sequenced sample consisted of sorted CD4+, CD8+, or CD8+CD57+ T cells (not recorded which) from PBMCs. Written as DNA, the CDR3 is TGTGCCAGCTCAAAGCTACGGGATACTAATGAAAAACTGTTTTTT. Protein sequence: CASSKLRDTNEKLFF.